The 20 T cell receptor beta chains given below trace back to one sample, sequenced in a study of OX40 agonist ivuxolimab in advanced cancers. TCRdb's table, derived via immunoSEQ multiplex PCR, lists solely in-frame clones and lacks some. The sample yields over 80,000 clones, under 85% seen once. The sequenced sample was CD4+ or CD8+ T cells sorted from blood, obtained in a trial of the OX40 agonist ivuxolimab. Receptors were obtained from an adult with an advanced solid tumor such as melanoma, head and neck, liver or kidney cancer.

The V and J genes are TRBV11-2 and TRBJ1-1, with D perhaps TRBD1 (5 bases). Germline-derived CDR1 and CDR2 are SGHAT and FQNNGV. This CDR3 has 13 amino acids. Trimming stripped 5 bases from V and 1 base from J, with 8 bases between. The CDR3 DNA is TGTGCCAGCAGCAGGACACAGAACACTGAAGCTTTCTTT. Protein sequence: CASSRTQNTEAFF. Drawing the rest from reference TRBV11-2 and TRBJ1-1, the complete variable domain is EAGVAQSPRYKIIEKRQSVAFWCNPISGHATLYWYQQILGQGPKLLIQFQNNGVVDDSQLPKDRFSAERLKGVDSTLKIQPAKLEDSAVYLCASSRTQNTEAFFGQGTRLTVV.

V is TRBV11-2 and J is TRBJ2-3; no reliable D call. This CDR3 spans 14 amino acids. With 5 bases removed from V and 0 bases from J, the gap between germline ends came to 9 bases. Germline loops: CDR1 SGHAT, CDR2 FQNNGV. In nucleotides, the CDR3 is TGTGCCAGCAGCAAAGACACAAGCACAGATACGCAGTATTTT. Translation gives CASSKDTSTDTQYF.

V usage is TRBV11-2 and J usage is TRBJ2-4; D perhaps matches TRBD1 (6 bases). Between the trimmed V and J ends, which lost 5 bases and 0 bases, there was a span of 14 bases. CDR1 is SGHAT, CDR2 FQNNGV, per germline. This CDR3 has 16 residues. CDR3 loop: CASSIPGALAKNIQYF. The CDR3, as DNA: TGTGCCAGCAGCATCCCAGGGGCCCTAGCCAAAAACATTCAGTACTTC.

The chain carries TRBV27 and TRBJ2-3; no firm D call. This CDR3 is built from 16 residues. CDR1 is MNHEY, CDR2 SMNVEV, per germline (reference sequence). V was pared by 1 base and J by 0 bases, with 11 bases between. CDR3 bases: TGTGCCAGCAGTTTATATCACGGGCTTAGCACAGATACGCAGTATTTT. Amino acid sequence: CASSLYHGLSTDTQYF.

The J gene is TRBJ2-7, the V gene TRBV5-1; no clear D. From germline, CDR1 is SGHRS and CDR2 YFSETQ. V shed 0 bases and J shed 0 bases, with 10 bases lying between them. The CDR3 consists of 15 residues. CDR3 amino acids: CASSLESGLSYEQYF. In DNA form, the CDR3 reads TGCGCCAGCAGCTTGGAATCGGGCCTCTCCTACGAGCAGTACTTC.

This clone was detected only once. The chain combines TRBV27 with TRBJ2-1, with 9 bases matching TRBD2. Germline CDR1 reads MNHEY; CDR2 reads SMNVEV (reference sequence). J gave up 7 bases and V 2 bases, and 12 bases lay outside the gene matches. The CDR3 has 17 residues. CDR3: CASSLTLAGPGRNEQFF. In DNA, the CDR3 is TGTGCCAGCAGTTTAACCCTAGCGGGGCCGGGGCGGAATGAGCAGTTCTTC.

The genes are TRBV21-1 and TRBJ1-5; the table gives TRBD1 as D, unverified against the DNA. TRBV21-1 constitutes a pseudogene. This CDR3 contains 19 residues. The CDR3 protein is CASSKKRSGTQYSNQPQHF. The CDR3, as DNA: TGTGCCAGCAGCAAAAAACGATCCGGGACACAGTATAGCAATCAGCCCCAGCATTTT.

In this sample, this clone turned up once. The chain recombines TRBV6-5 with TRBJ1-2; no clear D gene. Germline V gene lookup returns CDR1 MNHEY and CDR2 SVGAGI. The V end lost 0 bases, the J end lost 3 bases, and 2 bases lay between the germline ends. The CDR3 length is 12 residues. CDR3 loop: CASSYSDYGYTF. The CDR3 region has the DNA TGTGCCAGCAGTTACTCGGACTATGGCTACACCTTC.

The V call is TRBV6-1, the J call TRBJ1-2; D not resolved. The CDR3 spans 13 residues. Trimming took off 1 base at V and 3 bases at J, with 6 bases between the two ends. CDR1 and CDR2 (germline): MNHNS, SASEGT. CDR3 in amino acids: CASSEGGYYGYTF. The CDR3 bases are TGTGCCAGCAGTGAAGGGGGTTACTATGGCTACACCTTC.

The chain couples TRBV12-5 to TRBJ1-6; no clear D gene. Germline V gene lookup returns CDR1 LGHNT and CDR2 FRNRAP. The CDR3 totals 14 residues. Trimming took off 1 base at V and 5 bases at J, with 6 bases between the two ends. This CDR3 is CASGLETNNSPLHF. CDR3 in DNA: TGTGCTAGTGGTTTGGAAACTAATAATTCACCCCTCCACTTT.

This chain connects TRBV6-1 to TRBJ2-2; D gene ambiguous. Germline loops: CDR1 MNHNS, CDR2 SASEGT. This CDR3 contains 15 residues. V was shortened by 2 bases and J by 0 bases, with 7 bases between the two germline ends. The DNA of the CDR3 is TGTGCCAGCAGTGAATCGGCAGCGAACACCGGGGAGCTGTTTTTT. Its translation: CASSESAANTGELFF.

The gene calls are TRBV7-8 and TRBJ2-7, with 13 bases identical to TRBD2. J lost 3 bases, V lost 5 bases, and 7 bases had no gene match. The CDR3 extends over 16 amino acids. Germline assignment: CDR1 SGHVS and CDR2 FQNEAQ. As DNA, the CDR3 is TGTGCCAGCAGCCCCCACAGACTAGCGGGGGGCTACGAGCAGTACTTC. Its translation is CASSPHRLAGGYEQYF. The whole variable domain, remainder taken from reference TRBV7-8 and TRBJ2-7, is GAGVSQSPRYKVAKRGQDVALRCDPISGHVSLFWYQQALGQGPEFLTYFQNEAQLDKSGLPSDRFFAERPEGSVSTLKIQRTQQEDSAVYLCASSPHRLAGGYEQYFGPGTRLTVT.

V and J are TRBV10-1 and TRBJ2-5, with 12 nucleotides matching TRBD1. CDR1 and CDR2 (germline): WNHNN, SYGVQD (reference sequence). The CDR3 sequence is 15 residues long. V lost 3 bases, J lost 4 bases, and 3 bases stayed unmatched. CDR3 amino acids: CASSEGTGGRETQYF. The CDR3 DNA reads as TGCGCCAGCAGTGAAGGGACAGGGGGCCGAGAGACCCAGTACTTC.

CDR3 DNA sequence: TGTGCTAGTGGTTTGGCCCTAGCGGGAAACACCGGGGAGCTGTTTTTT. Its protein product is CASGLALAGNTGELFF. The V gene is TRBV12-5, the J gene TRBJ2-2, with 9 bases aligning to TRBD2. The CDR3 loop spans 16 amino acids. V shed 1 base, J shed 2 bases, and the junction held 2 bases outside the gene matches. Germline CDR1 and CDR2: LGHNT and FRNRAP. Based on the CDR3 plus reference TRBV12-5 and TRBJ2-2, the full variable domain is DARVTQTPRHKVTEMGQEVTMRCQPILGHNTVFWYRQTMMQGLELLAYFRNRAPLDDSGMPKDRFSAEMPDATLATLKIQPSEPRDSAVYFCASGLALAGNTGELFFGEGSRLTVL.

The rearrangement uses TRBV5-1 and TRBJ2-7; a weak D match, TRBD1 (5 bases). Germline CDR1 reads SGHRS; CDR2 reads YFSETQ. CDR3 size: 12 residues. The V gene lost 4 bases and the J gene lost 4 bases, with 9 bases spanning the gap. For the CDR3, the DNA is TGCGCCAGCAGCCGGACAAGTTACGAGCAGTACTTC. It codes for CASSRTSYEQYF.

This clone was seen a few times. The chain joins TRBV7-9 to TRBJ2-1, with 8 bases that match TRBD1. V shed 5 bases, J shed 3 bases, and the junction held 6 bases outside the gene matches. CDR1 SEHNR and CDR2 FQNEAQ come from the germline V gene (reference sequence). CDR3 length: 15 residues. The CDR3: CASSVRQGFYNEQFF. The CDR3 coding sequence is TGTGCCAGCAGCGTACGACAGGGGTTCTACAATGAGCAGTTCTTC.

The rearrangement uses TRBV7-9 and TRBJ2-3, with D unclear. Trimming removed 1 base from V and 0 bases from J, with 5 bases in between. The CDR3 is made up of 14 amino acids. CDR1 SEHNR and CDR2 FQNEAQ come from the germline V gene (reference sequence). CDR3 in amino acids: CASSLELSTDTQYF. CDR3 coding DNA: TGTGCCAGCAGCTTAGAGCTTAGCACAGATACGCAGTATTTT.

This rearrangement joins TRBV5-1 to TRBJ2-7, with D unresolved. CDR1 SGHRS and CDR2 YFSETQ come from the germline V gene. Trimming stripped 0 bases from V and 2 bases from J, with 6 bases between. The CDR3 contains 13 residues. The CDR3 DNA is TGCGCCAGCAGCTTGGGGGGAACCTACGAGCAGTACTTC. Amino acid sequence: CASSLGGTYEQYF.

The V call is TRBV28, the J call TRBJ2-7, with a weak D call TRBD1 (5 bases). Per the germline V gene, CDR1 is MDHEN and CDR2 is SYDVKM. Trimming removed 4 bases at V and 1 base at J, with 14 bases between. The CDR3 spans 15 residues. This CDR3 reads CASSSQGTGSYEQYF. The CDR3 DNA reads TGTGCCAGCAGTTCTCAGGGTACCGGATCCTACGAGCAGTACTTC.

Written as DNA, the CDR3 is TGTGCCAGTAGTGTCCAAGGGACTACCTCCTACAATGAGCAGTTCTTC. Its translation: CASSVQGTTSYNEQFF. The chain is built from TRBV19 and TRBJ2-1, with 7 bases identical to TRBD2. This CDR3 spans 16 amino acids. Per germline, CDR1 LNHDA and CDR2 SQIVND (reference sequence). The V gene end was trimmed by 5 bases and the J gene end by 0 bases; junction bases not matched to a gene: 7. Full variable domain (remainder filled in from reference TRBV19 and TRBJ2-1): DGGITQSPKYLFRKEGQNVTLSCEQNLNHDAMYWYRQDPGQGLRLIYYSQIVNDFQKGDIAEGYSVSREKKESFPLTVTSAQKNPTAFYLCASSVQGTTSYNEQFFGPGTRLTVL.